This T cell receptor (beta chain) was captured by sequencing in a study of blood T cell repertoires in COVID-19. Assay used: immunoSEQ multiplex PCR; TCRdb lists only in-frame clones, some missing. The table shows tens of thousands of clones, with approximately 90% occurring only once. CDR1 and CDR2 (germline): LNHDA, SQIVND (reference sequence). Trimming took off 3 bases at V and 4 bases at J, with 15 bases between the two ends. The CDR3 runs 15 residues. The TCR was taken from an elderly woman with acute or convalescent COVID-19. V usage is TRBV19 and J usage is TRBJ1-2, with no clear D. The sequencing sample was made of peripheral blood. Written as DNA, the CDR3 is TGTGCCAGTAGTATCTCGGACGGACTAAGCTATGGCTACACCTTC. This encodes CASSISDGLSYGYTF.